This passage covers 12 T cell receptor beta chains from one sample sequenced in a study of immune heterogeneity within non-small cell lung tumors. Multiplex PCR (32 V and 13 J primers) was used to amplify the TCR beta CDR3. TCRdb reprocessed the multiplex PCR reads via MiXCR and lists one record per CDR3 protein. Among about 4,300 distinct CDR3 sequences listed, 20% to 30% were seen once. Bulk tumor genomic DNA constituted the template, at about 600 ng per sample. Several biopsies per primary tumor were taken during surgery, spaced as far apart as possible. Undergoing curative surgery were patients whose non-small cell lung cancer was untreated and newly diagnosed. The material sequenced was lung tumor tissue. Source of these receptors: a man in his forties or fifties with non-small cell lung cancer.

This clonotype is medium-sized (0.01 to 0.1%) within its sample. V usage is TRBV15 and J usage is TRBJ2-1; 11 bases are shared with TRBD2. The CDR3 consists of 16 residues. Germline CDR1 LNHNV, CDR2 YYDKDF (reference sequence). With V trimmed by 4 bases and J by 4 bases, 6 bases remained unmatched. CDR3 in DNA: TGTGCCACCAGCACTTTAGCGGGGGGGCTATACAATGAGCAGTTCTTC. Encoded protein: CATSTLAGGLYNEQFF.

In this sample, this clonotype turned up once. The V gene is TRBV27, the J gene TRBJ1-1, with D unresolved. The CDR3 consists of 15 residues. V lost 9 bases and J lost 1, with 18 bases in between. CDR1 and CDR2 from the germline V gene are MNHEY and SMNVEV (reference sequence). The DNA for the CDR3 is TGTGCCAGAAGTCGCAGGAACGGTACGAACACTGAAGCTTTCTTT. Amino acid sequence: CARSRRNGTNTEAFF.

This chain joins TRBV29-1 and TRBJ1-1; D is undetermined. The CDR3 spans 13 residues. Trimming took off 8 bases at V and 8 bases at J, with 21 bases between the two ends. Germline-derived CDR1 and CDR2 are SQVTM and ANQGSEA. CDR3 loop: CSTQAPGRVEAFF. CDR3 DNA: TGCAGCACCCAGGCACCGGGTCGAGTCGAAGCTTTCTTT.

This clonotype is labeled as medium-sized. The chain combines TRBV6-6 with TRBJ2-1, with 8 nucleotides matching TRBD1. The CDR3 is 16 amino acids. CDR1 and CDR2 from the germline V gene are MNHNY and SVGAGI (reference sequence). Losses at the gene ends were 2 bases for V and 6 bases for J; bases not matched to a gene: 9. CDR3 protein: CASSYPRQGFGNEQFF. The CDR3, as DNA: TGTGCCAGCAGTTACCCGAGACAGGGGTTTGGCAATGAGCAGTTCTTC.

The rearrangement uses TRBV20-1 and TRBJ2-7, with 7 bases that match TRBD1. CDR3 length: 15 residues. Germline V gives CDR1 DFQATT, CDR2 SNEGSKA (reference sequence). The J segment lost 3 bases and the V segment lost 5 bases, leaving 13 bases of the junction unmatched. Written as DNA, the CDR3 is TGCAGTGCTTCGTCACGGGACAGACCGGTCTACGAGCAGTACTTC. It yields the protein CSASSRDRPVYEQYF.

This clonotype has ten or more counts. The chain links TRBV30 to TRBJ2-1; 10 bases match TRBD1. The J segment lost 7 bases and the V segment lost 0 bases, leaving 21 bases of the junction unmatched. Germline CDR1 GTSNPN, CDR2 SVGIG (reference sequence). The CDR3 length is 20 residues. The CDR3 sequence: CAWSVLDPDRGRGSGNEQFF. In nucleotides, the CDR3 is TGTGCCTGGAGTGTACTAGATCCCGACAGGGGGCGGGGGTCGGGTAATGAGCAGTTCTTC.

This clonotype is medium-sized in the sample. The chain couples TRBV16 to TRBJ2-3; tentatively, D is TRBD2 (5 bases). In germline, CDR1 is KGHSY, CDR2 FQNENV. V gave up 0 bases and J gave up 7 bases, with 11 bases separating them. The CDR3 totals 14 residues. CDR3 region: CASSQSLDLNTQYF. The CDR3 coding sequence is TGTGCCAGCAGCCAATCACTAGATTTGAATACGCAGTATTTT.

This clonotype showed up many times. The chain combines TRBV19 with TRBJ1-1; maybe TRBD1 (6 bases). CDR1 LNHDA and CDR2 SQIVND come from the germline V gene (reference sequence). The CDR3 is 19 residues long. Trimming took 5 bases from V and 0 from J, leaving 25 bases between them. CDR3 DNA sequence: TGTGCCAGTAGTCCGGGGCGAGGGGGGAGGGGGGGCTTGAACACTGAAGCTTTCTTT. Translated: CASSPGRGGRGGLNTEAFF.

This clonotype is judged medium-sized. V is TRBV30 and J is TRBJ2-7, with 9 nucleotides matching TRBD2. The V and J ends lost 4 bases and 4 bases, in that order; junction bases with no gene match: 5. This CDR3 comprises 13 residues. Germline CDR1 reads GTSNPN; CDR2 reads SVGIG (reference sequence). The CDR3 spells CAWKFSGSYEQYF. The CDR3 nucleotides read TGTGCCTGGAAATTTAGCGGGAGTTACGAGCAGTACTTC.

By sample share, this clonotype is medium-sized. The chain has TRBV19 and TRBJ2-2; 9 positions agree with TRBD2. Trimming removed 3 bases from V and 4 bases from J; junction bases left unmatched: 9. The CDR3 contains 17 residues. Germline values: CDR1 LNHDA, CDR2 SQIVND (reference sequence). CDR3 in DNA: TGTGCCAGTAGTATTGACCCAGCGGGAGGTGGCACCGGGGAGCTGTTTTTT. This translates into CASSIDPAGGGTGELFF. The variable domain in full, completed from reference TRBV19 and TRBJ2-2, reads DGGITQSPKYLFRKEGQNVTLSCEQNLNHDAMYWYRQDPGQGLRLIYYSQIVNDFQKGDIAEGYSVSREKKESFPLTVTSAQKNPTAFYLCASSIDPAGGGTGELFFGEGSRLTVL.

This clonotype is labeled medium-sized. The chain employs TRBV2 and TRBJ1-2; no firm D call. The length of the CDR3 is 14 residues. V was pared by 3 bases and J by 4 bases, with 12 bases between. CDR1 is SNHLY and CDR2 is FYNNEI in the germline V gene. CDR3 loop: CASSDLTRSYGYTF. The CDR3 nucleotides are TGTGCCAGCAGTGATCTCACCCGATCCTATGGCTACACCTTC.

In this sample, this clonotype is medium-sized. This sequence joins TRBV7-9 and TRBJ2-7, with 9 bases identical to TRBD1. The CDR3 has 14 residues. The V gene's germline CDR1 is SEHNR and CDR2 FQNEAQ (reference sequence). V dropped 5 bases and J dropped 3; count of bases not matched to a gene: 5. CDR3 residues: CASSTWTGDYEQYF. CDR3 DNA: TGTGCCAGCAGCACCTGGACAGGGGACTACGAGCAGTACTTC.